This T cell receptor beta chain was identified in a study of shared clonotypes between healthy human individuals. The CDR3 totals 13 residues. Trimming stripped 2 bases from V and 3 bases from J, with 8 bases between. Germline-derived CDR1 and CDR2 are MNHNS and SASEGT. Only CD45RO-negative cells positively selected for CCR7 counted as naive CD8 cells, so terminally differentiated effector memory CD45RA+ cells were excluded. DNA at 150 to 200 ng, tens of thousands of T cell genomes, went into sorted-subset replicate PCRs. Data came from immunoSEQ multiplex PCR; TCRdb stores just in-frame clones and leaves some out. The data contain more than 2 million clones, around 93% of them singletons. Concerning this clone itself: Within the sample, other DNA sequences also encode this same CDR3.

This chain uses TRBV6-1 with TRBJ2-7; a possible D gene is TRBD2 (5 bases). Sequences were obtained from naive CD8+ T cells from PBMCs. The source is a man aged 18 to 30 in good health. Some clones in this sample may be carry-over from other donors' samples. CDR3 region: CASSELGSYEQYF. CDR3 DNA sequence: TGTGCCAGCAGTGAATTAGGGAGCTACGAGCAGTACTTC.